This T cell receptor (delta chain) was found in a study of Vδ1+ human thymocytes. Sorted Vdelta1+ thymocytes were roughly 96% to 99.6% pure. The CDR3 has 18 amino acids. CDR1 is TSWWSYY and CDR2 is QGS in the germline V gene. V gave up 9 bases and J gave up 0 bases; unmatched junction bases: 16. RNA was extracted from the cells and then reverse transcribed. CDR3 amplicons came from multiplex PCR with pooled V-gene forward and constant-region reverse primers. TCRdb reanalysed the multiplex PCR reads with CATT. The data contain about 53,000 delta-chain clones, over 13% of them singletons. General study points: Thymic TRG and TRD repertoires appeared highly polyclonal.

A few counts support this clone. What it binds is unknown. The receptor was derived from a girl under two years old who had congenital heart surgery. Material: Vdelta1+ gamma-delta thymocytes from the thymus. As to subset: FACS-sorted CD3+ TCRalphabeta- TCRVdelta1+ TCRVdelta2- thymocytes. The V gene is TRDV1, the J gene TRDJ1; 10 bases map to TRDD3. The CDR3 here is CALLLRFRTGGYTDKLIF. CDR3 nucleotide sequence: TGTGCTCTGCTACTACGTTTCCGGACTGGGGGATACACCGATAAACTCATCTTT.